This entry describes one T cell receptor (beta chain). What this receptor recognizes is not known. Nothing much larger sits one base from this clone, and base qualities are not available. The entry originates in a study of control samples from healthy donors and cancer patients (TCRdb year 2020). Libraries were prepared through the immunoSEQ multiplex PCR assay. TCRdb limited this immuneACCESS table to in-frame rearrangements with V and J called. A share of clones is missing; checked studies link under half to unresolved V genes, and the rest is unexplained. Across this sample there are about 130,000 clones, with over 75% seen only once. Under 2% of the sample is taken by the ten largest. The CDR3 numbers 15 residues from cysteine through phenylalanine. The CDR3 DNA has 45 bases and is translated from base 1. CDR1 and CDR2 (SGHDN, FVKESK) derive from the germline V gene. V is shortened by 7 bases, J by 2 bases, and the region joining them spans 16 bases.

Sequences were obtained from blood. This TCR was recovered from a man between 18 and 29 years old in good health. The chain links TRBV14 with TRBJ2-3; the D gene could be TRBD1 or TRBD2, each one agreeing over 5 bases. The sequenced DNA is TGTGCCAGCACCTCAGAGGGGCAGTTCACAGATACGCAGTATTTT. It specifies CASTSEGQFTDTQYF.